The TCR beta chain described here comes from a study of response to subunit inactivated influenza vaccine. One entry per CDR3 protein, called by TCRdb with MiXCR from the RT-PCR reads. In the table there are hundreds of thousands of distinct CDR3 sequences, more than 11% of which are singletons. The CDR3 sequence is 16 residues long. V shed 0 bases and J 3 bases; nucleotides not matched to a gene: 5. CDR1 LGHNA and CDR2 YNFKEQ come from the germline V gene. The study, taken as a whole, reports: There was a suggestion from the authors that each seasonal influenza vaccination recruits few new T cells.

This clonotype showed up just a few times. Antigen specificity is unknown. The chain joins TRBV4-2 to TRBJ2-1, with 7 bases aligning to TRBD2. The source is a man between 50 and 59 years old who received an inactivated influenza vaccine. The sample in question was PBMCs from blood, obtained 14 to 15 days before vaccination. The CDR3 here is CASSQDQGLDYNEQFF. As DNA, the CDR3 is TGTGCCAGCAGCCAAGATCAAGGACTAGACTACAATGAGCAGTTCTTC.